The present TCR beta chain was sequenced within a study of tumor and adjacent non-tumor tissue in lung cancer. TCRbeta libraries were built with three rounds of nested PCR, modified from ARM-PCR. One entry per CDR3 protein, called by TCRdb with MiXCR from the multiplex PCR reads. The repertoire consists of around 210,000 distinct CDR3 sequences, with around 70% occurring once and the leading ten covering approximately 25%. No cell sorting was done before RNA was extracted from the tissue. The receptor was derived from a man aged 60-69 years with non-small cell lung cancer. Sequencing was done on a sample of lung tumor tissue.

Written as DNA, the CDR3 is TGTGCCAGCAGCTTACAGCGCCGGCAAGGGCAGTACTTC. Its protein is CASSLQRRQGQYF. The rearrangement uses TRBV13 and TRBJ2-7; D is unresolved. From germline, CDR1 is PRHDT and CDR2 FYEKMQ (reference sequence). The V gene lost 2 bases and the J gene lost 9 bases, with 14 bases spanning the gap. This CDR3 contains 13 residues. Based on the CDR3 plus reference TRBV13 and TRBJ2-7, the full variable domain is AAGVIQSPRHLIKEKRETATLKCYPIPRHDTVYWYQQGPGQDPQFLISFYEKMQSDKGSIPDRFSAQQFSDYHSELNMSSLELGDSALYFCASSLQRRQGQYFGPGTRLTVT.